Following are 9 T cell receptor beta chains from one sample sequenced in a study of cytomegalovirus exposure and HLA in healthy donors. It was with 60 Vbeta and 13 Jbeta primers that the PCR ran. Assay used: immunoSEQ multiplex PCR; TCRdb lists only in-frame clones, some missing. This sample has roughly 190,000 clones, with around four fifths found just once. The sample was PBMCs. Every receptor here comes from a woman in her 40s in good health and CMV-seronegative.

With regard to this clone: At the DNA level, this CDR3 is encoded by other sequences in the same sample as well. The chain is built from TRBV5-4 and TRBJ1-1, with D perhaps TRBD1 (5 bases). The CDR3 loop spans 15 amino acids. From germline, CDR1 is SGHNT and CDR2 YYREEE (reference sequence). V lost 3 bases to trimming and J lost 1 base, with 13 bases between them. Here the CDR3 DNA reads TGTGCCAGCAGCTCGGGAGGGCAGGGGAACACTGAAGCTTTCTTT. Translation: CASSSGGQGNTEAFF.

As DNA, the CDR3 is TGTGCCAGTAGAGCGGACAGGGTTCGTGGAAACACCATATATTTT. It codes for CASRADRVRGNTIYF. This chain joins TRBV19 and TRBJ1-3; 8 nucleotides match TRBD1. The germline CDR1 and CDR2 sequences are LNHDA and SQIVND (reference sequence). The CDR3 consists of 15 residues. V lost 6 bases to trimming and J lost 3 bases; unmatched junction nucleotides: 7.

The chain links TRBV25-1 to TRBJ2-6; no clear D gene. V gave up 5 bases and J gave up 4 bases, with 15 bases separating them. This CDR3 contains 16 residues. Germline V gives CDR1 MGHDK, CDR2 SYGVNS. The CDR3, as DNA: TGTGCCAGCAGTCCCCCAAGCTCTCGGGGGGCCAACGTCCTGACTTTC. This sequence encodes CASSPPSSRGANVLTF.

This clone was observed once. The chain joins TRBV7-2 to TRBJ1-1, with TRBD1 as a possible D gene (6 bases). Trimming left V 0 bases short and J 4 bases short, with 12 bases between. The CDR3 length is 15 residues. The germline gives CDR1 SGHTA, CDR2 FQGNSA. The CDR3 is CASSLARGAGTEAFF. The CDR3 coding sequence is TGTGCCAGCAGCTTAGCGCGGGGGGCCGGCACTGAAGCTTTCTTT.

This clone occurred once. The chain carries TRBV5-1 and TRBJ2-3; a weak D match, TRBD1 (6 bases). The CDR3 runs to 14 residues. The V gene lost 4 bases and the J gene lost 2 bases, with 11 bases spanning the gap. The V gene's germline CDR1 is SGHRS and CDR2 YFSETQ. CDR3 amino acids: CASSIRQATDTQYF. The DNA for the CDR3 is TGCGCCAGCAGCATTCGACAGGCCACAGATACGCAGTATTTT.

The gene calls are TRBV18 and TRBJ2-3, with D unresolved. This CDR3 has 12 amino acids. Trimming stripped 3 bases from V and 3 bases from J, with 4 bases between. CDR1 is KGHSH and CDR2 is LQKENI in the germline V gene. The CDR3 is CASSPRTDTQYF. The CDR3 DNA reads TGTGCCAGCTCACCGAGGACAGATACGCAGTATTTT.

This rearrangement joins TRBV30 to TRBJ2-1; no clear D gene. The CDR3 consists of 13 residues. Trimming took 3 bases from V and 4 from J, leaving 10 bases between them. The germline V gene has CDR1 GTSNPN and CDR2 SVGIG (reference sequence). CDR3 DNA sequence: TGTGCCTGGAGCGGAGACTTGTACAATGAGCAGTTCTTC. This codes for CAWSGDLYNEQFF.

The CDR3 DNA reads TGTGCCTGGCGTCAGGGGCATAACTACGAGCAGTACGTC. Its translation is CAWRQGHNYEQYV. The chain carries TRBV30 and TRBJ2-7, with TRBD1 as a possible D gene (6 bases). The CDR3 spans 13 residues. CDR1 is GTSNPN and CDR2 is SVGIG in the germline V gene (reference sequence). The V end lost 5 bases, the J end lost 3 bases, and 14 bases lay between the germline ends.

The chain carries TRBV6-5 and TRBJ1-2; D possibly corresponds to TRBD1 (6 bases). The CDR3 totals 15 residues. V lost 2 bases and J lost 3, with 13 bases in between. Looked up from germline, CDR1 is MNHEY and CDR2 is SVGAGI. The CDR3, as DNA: TGTGCCAGCAGTTACAGGGGGGGGGTTCACTATGGCTACACCTTC. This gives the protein CASSYRGGVHYGYTF.